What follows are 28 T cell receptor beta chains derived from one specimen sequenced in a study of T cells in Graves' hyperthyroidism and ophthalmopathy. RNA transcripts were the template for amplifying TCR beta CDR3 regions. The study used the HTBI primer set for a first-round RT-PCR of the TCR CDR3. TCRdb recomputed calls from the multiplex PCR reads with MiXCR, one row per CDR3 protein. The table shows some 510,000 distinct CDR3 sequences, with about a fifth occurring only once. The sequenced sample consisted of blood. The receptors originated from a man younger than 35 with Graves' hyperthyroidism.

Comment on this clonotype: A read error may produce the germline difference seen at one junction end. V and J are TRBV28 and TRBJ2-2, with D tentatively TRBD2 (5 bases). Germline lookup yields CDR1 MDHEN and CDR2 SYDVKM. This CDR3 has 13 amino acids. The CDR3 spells CASSPTPTGELCF. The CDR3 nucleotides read TGTGCCAGCAGTCCAACACCGACCGGGGAGCTGTGTTTT. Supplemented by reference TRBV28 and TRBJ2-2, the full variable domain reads DVKVTQSSRYLVKRTGEKVFLECVQDMDHENMFWYRQDPGLGLRLIYFSYDVKMKEKGDIPEGYSVSREKKERFSLILESASTNQTSMYLCASSPTPTGELCFGEGSRLTVL.

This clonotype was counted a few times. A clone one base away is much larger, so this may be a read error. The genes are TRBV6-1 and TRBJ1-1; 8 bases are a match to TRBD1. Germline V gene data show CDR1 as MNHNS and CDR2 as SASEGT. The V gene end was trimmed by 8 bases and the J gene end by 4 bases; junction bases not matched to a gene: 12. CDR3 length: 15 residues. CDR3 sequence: CASDRGILMVTEAFF. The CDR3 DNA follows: TGTGCCAGCGACAGGGGAATTTTAATGGTCACTGAAGCTTTCTTT.

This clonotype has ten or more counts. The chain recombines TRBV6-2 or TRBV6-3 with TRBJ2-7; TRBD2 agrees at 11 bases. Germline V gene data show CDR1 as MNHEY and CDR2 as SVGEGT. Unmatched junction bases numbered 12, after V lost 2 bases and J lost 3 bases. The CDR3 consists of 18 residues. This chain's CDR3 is CASSYGTFRTSGHYEQYF. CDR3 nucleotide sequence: TGTGCCAGCAGTTACGGTACGTTCCGGACTAGCGGGCACTACGAGCAGTACTTC.

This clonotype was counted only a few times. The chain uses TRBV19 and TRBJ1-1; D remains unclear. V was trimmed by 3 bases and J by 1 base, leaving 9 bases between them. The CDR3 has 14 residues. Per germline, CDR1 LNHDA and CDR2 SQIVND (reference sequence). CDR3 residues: CASSITAGNTEAFF. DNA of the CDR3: TGTGCCAGTAGTATTACAGCGGGGAACACTGAAGCTTTCTTT.

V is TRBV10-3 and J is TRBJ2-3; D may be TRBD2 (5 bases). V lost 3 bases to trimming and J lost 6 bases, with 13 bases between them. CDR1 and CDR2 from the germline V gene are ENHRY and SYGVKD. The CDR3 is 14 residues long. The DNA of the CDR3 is TGTGCCATCAGTGACTTGATGGGAGCGGATACGCAGTATTTT. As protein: CAISDLMGADTQYF.

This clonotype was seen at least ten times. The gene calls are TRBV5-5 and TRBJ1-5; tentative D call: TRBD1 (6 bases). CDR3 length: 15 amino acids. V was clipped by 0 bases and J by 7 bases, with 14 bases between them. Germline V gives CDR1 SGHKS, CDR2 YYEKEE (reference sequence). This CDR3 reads CASSLALGGSQPQHF. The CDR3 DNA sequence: TGTGCCAGCAGCTTGGCCCTGGGGGGCAGCCAGCCCCAGCATTTT.

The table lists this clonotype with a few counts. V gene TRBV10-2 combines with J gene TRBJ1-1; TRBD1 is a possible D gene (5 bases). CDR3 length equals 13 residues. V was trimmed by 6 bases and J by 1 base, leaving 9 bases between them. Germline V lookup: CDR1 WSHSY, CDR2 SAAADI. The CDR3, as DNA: TGCGCCAGCAGGACAGACCCGAACACTGAAGCTTTCTTT. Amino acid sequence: CASRTDPNTEAFF.

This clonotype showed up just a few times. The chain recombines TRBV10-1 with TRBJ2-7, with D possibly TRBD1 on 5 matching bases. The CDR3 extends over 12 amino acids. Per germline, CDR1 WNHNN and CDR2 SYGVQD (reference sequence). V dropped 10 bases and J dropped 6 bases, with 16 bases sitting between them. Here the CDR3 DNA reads TGCGCCACGGGTTCAGGGAACGGCGAGCAGTACTTC. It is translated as CATGSGNGEQYF.

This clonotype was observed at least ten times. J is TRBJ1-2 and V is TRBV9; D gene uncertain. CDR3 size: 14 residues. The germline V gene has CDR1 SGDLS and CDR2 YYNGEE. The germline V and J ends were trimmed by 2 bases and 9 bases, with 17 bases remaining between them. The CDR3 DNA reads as TGTGCCAGCAGCGTCGCGGACGGCCACCAGAGCTACACCTTC. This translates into CASSVADGHQSYTF.

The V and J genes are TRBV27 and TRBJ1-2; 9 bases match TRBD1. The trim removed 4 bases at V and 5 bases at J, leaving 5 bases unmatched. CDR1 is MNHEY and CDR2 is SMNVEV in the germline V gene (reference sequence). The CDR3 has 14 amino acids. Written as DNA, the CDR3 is TGTGCCAGCAGTTCCGGGACAGGGAGATATGGCTACACCTTC. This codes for CASSSGTGRYGYTF.

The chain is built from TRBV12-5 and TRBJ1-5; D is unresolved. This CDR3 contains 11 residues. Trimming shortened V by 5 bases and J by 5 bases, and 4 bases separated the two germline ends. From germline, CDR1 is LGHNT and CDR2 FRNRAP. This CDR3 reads CASGLDQPQHF. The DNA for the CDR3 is TGTGCTAGTGGTCTCGATCAGCCCCAGCATTTT.

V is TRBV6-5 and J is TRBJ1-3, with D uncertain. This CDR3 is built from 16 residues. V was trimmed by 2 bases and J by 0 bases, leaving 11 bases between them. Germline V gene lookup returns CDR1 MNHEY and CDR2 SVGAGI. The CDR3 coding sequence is TGTGCCAGCAGTTACGATAGGGAGGCCTCTGGAAACACCATATATTTT. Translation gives CASSYDREASGNTIYF.

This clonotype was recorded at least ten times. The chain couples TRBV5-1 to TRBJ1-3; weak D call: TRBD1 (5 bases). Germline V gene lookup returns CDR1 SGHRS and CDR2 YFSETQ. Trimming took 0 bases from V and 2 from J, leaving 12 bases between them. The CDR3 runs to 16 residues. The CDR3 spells CASSLAVVGPGNTIYF. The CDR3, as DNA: TGCGCCAGCAGCTTGGCCGTGGTGGGGCCTGGAAACACCATATATTTT.

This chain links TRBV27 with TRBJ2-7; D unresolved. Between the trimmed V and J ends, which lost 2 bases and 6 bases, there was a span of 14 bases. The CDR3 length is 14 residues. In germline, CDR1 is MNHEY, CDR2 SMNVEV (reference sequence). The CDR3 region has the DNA TGTGCCAGCAGTTTACGTAAGGGTACCTGCGAGCAGTACTTC. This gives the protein CASSLRKGTCEQYF.

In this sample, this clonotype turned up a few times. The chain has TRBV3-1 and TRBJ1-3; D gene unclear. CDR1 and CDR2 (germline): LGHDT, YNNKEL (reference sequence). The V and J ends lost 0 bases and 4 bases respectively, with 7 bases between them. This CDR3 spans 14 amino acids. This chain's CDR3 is CASSQDRAGNTIYF. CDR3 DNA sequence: TGTGCCAGCAGCCAAGATCGCGCCGGAAACACCATATATTTT.

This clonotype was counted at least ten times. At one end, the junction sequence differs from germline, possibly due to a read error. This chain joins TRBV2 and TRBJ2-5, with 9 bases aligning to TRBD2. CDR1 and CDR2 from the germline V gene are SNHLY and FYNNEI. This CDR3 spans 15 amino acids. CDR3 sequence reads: CASTEGGGGQETQYF. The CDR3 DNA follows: TGTGCCAGCACTGAAGGCGGGGGGGGCCAAGAGACCCAGTACTTC.

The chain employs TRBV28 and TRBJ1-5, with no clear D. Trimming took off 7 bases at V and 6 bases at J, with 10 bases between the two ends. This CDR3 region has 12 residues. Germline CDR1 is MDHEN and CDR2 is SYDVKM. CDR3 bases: TGTGCCAGCACCCGCGGGAGTCAGCCCCAGCATTTT. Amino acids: CASTRGSQPQHF.

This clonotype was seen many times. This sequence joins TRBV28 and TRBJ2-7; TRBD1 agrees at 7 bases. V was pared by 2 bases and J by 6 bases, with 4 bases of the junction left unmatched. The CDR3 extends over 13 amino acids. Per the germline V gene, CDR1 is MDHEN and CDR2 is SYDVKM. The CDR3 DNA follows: TGTGCCAGCAGTTTAGACAGGGCAGCCGAGCAGTACTTC. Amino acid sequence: CASSLDRAAEQYF.

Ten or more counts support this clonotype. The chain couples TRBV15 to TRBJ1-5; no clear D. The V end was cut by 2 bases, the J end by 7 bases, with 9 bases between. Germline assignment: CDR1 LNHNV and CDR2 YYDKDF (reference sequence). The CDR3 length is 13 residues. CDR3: CATSRPEEQPQHF. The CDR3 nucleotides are TGTGCCACCAGCAGACCGGAGGAGCAGCCCCAGCATTTT.

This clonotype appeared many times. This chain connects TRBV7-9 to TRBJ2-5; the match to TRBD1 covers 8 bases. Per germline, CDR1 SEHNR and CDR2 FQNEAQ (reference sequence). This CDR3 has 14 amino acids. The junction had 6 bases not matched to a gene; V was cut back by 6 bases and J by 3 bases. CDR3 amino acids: CASRKGQDKETQYF. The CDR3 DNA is TGTGCCAGCAGGAAGGGACAGGACAAAGAGACCCAGTACTTC.

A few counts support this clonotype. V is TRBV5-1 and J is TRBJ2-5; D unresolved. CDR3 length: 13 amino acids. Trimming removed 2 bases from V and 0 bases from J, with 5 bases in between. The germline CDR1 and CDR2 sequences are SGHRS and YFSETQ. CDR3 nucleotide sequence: TGCGCCAGCAGCTTAATGTACCAAGAGACCCAGTACTTC. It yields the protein CASSLMYQETQYF.

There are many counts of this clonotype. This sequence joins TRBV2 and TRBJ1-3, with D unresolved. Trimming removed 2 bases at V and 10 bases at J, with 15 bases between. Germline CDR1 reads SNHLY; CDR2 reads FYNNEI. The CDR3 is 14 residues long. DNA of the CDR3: TGTGCCAGCAGTGAAACCCGCACATCAAGAACCATATATTTT. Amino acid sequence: CASSETRTSRTIYF. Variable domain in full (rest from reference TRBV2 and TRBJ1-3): EPEVTQTPSHQVTQMGQEVILRCVPISNHLYFYWYRQILGQKVEFLVSFYNNEISEKSEIFDDQFSVERPDGSNFTLKIRSTKLEDSAMYFCASSETRTSRTIYFGEGSWLTVV.

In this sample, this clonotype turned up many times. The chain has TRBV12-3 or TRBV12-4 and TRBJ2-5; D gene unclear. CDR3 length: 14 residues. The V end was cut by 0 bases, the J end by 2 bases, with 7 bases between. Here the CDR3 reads CASSLASRQETQYF. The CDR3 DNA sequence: TGTGCCAGCAGTTTAGCTAGCCGGCAAGAGACCCAGTACTTC.

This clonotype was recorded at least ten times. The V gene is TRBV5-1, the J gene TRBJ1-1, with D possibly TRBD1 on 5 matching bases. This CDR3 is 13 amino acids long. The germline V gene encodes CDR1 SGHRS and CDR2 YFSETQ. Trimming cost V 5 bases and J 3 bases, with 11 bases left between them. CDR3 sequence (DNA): TGCGCCAGCAGTTGGATGGGGGACACTGAAGCTTTCTTT. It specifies CASSWMGDTEAFF. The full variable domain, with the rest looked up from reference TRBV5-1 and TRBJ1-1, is KAGVTQTPRYLIKTRGQQVTLSCSPISGHRSVSWYQQTPGQGLQFLFEYFSETQRNKGNFPGRFSGRQFSNSRSEMNVSTLELGDSALYLCASSWMGDTEAFFGQGTRLTVV.

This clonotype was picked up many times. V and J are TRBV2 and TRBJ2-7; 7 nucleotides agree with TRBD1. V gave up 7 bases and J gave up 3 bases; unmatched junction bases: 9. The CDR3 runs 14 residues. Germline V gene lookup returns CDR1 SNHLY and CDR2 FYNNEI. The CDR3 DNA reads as TGTGCCAGCACCCAAAGGGGACAGATCTACGAGCAGTACTTC. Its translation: CASTQRGQIYEQYF.

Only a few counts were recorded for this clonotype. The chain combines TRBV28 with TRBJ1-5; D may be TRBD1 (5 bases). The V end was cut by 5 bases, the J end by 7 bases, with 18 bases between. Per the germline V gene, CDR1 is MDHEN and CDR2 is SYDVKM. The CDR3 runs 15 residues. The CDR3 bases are TGTGCCAGCAGTCCCCGTCGTGGGGCCGGCCAGCCCCAGCATTTT. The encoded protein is CASSPRRGAGQPQHF. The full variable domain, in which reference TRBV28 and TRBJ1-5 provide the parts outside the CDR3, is DVKVTQSSRYLVKRTGEKVFLECVQDMDHENMFWYRQDPGLGLRLIYFSYDVKMKEKGDIPEGYSVSREKKERFSLILESASTNQTSMYLCASSPRRGAGQPQHFGDGTRLSIL.

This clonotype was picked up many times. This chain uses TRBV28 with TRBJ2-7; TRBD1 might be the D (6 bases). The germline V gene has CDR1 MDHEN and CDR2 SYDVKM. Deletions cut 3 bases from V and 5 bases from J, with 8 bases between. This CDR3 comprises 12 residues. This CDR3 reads CASSFRGHEQYF. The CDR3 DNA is TGTGCCAGCAGTTTCAGGGGACACGAGCAGTACTTC. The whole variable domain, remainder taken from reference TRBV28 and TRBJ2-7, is DVKVTQSSRYLVKRTGEKVFLECVQDMDHENMFWYRQDPGLGLRLIYFSYDVKMKEKGDIPEGYSVSREKKERFSLILESASTNQTSMYLCASSFRGHEQYFGPGTRLTVT.

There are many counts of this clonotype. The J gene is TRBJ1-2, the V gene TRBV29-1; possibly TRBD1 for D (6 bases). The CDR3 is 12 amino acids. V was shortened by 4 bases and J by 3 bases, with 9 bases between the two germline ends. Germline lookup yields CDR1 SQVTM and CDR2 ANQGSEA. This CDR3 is CSVGTAYYGYTF. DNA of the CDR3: TGCAGCGTTGGGACAGCTTACTATGGCTACACCTTC.